A selection of T cell receptor beta chains follows, all from one sample in a study of cytomegalovirus exposure and HLA in healthy donors. Repertoires were generated with immunoSEQ multiplex PCR, while TCRdb's copy carries only in-frame clones and drops some. The sample contains some 150,000 clones, roughly 79% of which appear only once. The material sequenced was PBMCs. The receptors derive from a woman between 50 and 59 years old in good health and CMV-seronegative. CDR3s include the opening cysteine and the closing phenylalanine or tryptophan. The order of the fields is D gene, V gene, J gene, clone size, CDR3 protein, CDR3 DNA. D genes are given only for firm matches. Clone size, where shown, is once, few, many, or a class for clones that have expanded.

D gene: .
V gene: TRBV5-1
J gene: TRBJ2-2
clone size: .
CDR3 protein: CASSLNTGELFF
CDR3 DNA: TGCGCCAGCAGCCTAAACACCGGGGAGCTGTTTTTT

D gene: .
V gene: TRBV21-1
J gene: TRBJ1-2
clone size: .
CDR3 protein: CASSKRRQGARGYTF
CDR3 DNA: TGTGCCAGCAGCAAGAGGAGGCAGGGGGCGAGAGGCTACACCTTC

D gene: TRBD2
V gene: TRBV13
J gene: TRBJ2-1
clone size: .
CDR3 protein: CASSLGGRVHNEQFF
CDR3 DNA: TGTGCCAGCAGCTTAGGCGGGAGGGTTCACAATGAGCAGTTCTTC

D gene: TRBD2
V gene: TRBV27
J gene: TRBJ2-5
clone size: few
CDR3 protein: CASRYSGRRSQETQYF
CDR3 DNA: TGTGCCAGCAGATATAGCGGGAGGAGGAGCCAAGAGACCCAGTACTTC

D gene: .
V gene: TRBV29-1
J gene: TRBJ2-2
clone size: .
CDR3 protein: CSVETHTGELFF
CDR3 DNA: TGCAGCGTTGAAACTCACACCGGGGAGCTGTTTTTT

D gene: TRBD2
V gene: TRBV2
J gene: TRBJ2-5
clone size: .
CDR3 protein: CASSETSSSPQTQYF
CDR3 DNA: TGTGCCAGCAGTGAGACTAGCAGCAGCCCCCAGACCCAGTACTTC

D gene: .
V gene: TRBV29-1
J gene: TRBJ2-1
clone size: .
CDR3 protein: CSVDELSAGEQFF
CDR3 DNA: TGCAGCGTTGACGAACTTTCAGCAGGGGAGCAGTTCTTC

D gene: .
V gene: TRBV7-2
J gene: TRBJ2-7
clone size: .
CDR3 protein: CASSLTAYEQYF
CDR3 DNA: TGTGCCAGCAGCTTAACTGCCTACGAGCAGTACTTC

D gene: .
V gene: TRBV5-1
J gene: TRBJ2-3
clone size: few
CDR3 protein: CASSSQGTDTQYF
CDR3 DNA: TGCGCCAGCAGCTCCCAGGGAACAGATACGCAGTATTTT

D gene: TRBD2
V gene: TRBV7-2
J gene: TRBJ2-7
clone size: .
CDR3 protein: CASSLGGLAGGYEQYF
CDR3 DNA: TGTGCCAGCAGCTTGGGGGGACTAGCGGGGGGGTACGAGCAGTACTTC

D gene: TRBD1
V gene: TRBV30
J gene: TRBJ2-7
clone size: once
CDR3 protein: CAWSASAGGTGPSGEQYF
CDR3 DNA: TGTGCCTGGAGTGCGTCCGCGGGCGGGACAGGTCCCTCCGGGGAGCAGTACTTC

D gene: .
V gene: TRBV6-6
J gene: TRBJ1-1
clone size: .
CDR3 protein: CASSYFGGHTEAFF
CDR3 DNA: TGTGCCAGCAGTTACTTCGGAGGGCACACTGAAGCTTTCTTT

D gene: .
V gene: TRBV9
J gene: TRBJ1-4
clone size: .
CDR3 protein: CASSVAGATNEKLFF
CDR3 DNA: TGTGCCAGCAGCGTAGCAGGGGCAACTAATGAAAAACTGTTTTTT

D gene: TRBD1
V gene: TRBV2
J gene: TRBJ1-5
clone size: .
CDR3 protein: CASRALPGGHQPQHF
CDR3 DNA: TGTGCCAGCAGGGCCTTACCAGGGGGACATCAGCCCCAGCATTTT

D gene: TRBD2
V gene: TRBV7-2
J gene: TRBJ2-5
clone size: .
CDR3 protein: CASRRLGGETQYF
CDR3 DNA: TGTGCCAGCAGGAGGTTGGGGGGGGAGACCCAGTACTTC

D gene: .
V gene: TRBV7-2
J gene: TRBJ2-3
clone size: .
CDR3 protein: CASSLGGGLQYF
CDR3 DNA: TGTGCCAGCAGCTTGGGTGGGGGGTTGCAGTATTTT

D gene: TRBD1
V gene: TRBV5-1
J gene: TRBJ2-7
clone size: .
CDR3 protein: CASSLAGTGVYEQYF
CDR3 DNA: TGCGCCAGCAGCTTGGCCGGGACAGGAGTCTACGAGCAGTACTTC

D gene: .
V gene: TRBV15
J gene: TRBJ1-6
clone size: .
CDR3 protein: CATSEGLENSPLHF
CDR3 DNA: TGTGCCACCAGCGAGGGACTGGAAAATTCACCCCTCCACTTT

D gene: .
V gene: TRBV28
J gene: TRBJ2-1
clone size: .
CDR3 protein: CASSLRQSLFFF
CDR3 DNA: TGTGCCAGCAGTCTGAGACAGTCCCTGTTCTTCTTC

D gene: TRBD1
V gene: TRBV13
J gene: TRBJ1-2
clone size: .
CDR3 protein: CASSLGTGDYGYTF
CDR3 DNA: TGTGCCAGCAGCTTGGGGACAGGGGACTATGGCTACACCTTC

D gene: TRBD1
V gene: TRBV25-1
J gene: TRBJ2-1
clone size: .
CDR3 protein: CASSGTGAYNEQFF
CDR3 DNA: TGTGCCAGCAGTGGGACAGGGGCCTACAATGAGCAGTTCTTC

D gene: TRBD1
V gene: TRBV30
J gene: TRBJ1-1
clone size: .
CDR3 protein: CAWSDRGIAFF
CDR3 DNA: TGTGCCTGGAGTGACAGGGGTATAGCTTTCTTT

D gene: .
V gene: TRBV7-2
J gene: TRBJ1-2
clone size: once
CDR3 protein: CASSPDRLYGYTF
CDR3 DNA: TGTGCCAGCAGCCCGGACAGACTCTATGGCTACACCTTC

D gene: TRBD2
V gene: TRBV10-3
J gene: TRBJ2-2
clone size: .
CDR3 protein: CATRGGTNTGELFF
CDR3 DNA: TGTGCCACCCGGGGGGGGACGAACACCGGGGAGCTGTTTTTT

D gene: TRBD1
V gene: TRBV7-9
J gene: TRBJ2-7
clone size: once
CDR3 protein: CASSFSGTGIGQYF
CDR3 DNA: TGTGCCAGCAGCTTCTCCGGGACAGGGATCGGGCAGTACTTC

D gene: .
V gene: TRBV11-2
J gene: TRBJ2-5
clone size: .
CDR3 protein: CASSFRDSRETQYF
CDR3 DNA: TGTGCCAGCAGCTTCCGGGACTCTAGGGAGACCCAGTACTTC

D gene: .
V gene: TRBV5-6
J gene: TRBJ1-4
clone size: .
CDR3 protein: CASSLGGRNLGTNEKLFF
CDR3 DNA: TGTGCCAGCAGCTTGGGGGGCAGGAACTTGGGGACTAATGAAAAACTGTTTTTT

D gene: TRBD1
V gene: TRBV15
J gene: TRBJ2-3
clone size: .
CDR3 protein: CATSMMTGLTDTQYF
CDR3 DNA: TGTGCCACCAGCATGATGACAGGGTTAACAGATACGCAGTATTTT

D gene: .
V gene: TRBV7-8
J gene: TRBJ1-2
clone size: .
CDR3 protein: CASSLNRRTAYGYTF
CDR3 DNA: TGTGCCAGCAGCCTTAACCGTCGGACAGCCTATGGCTACACCTTC

D gene: TRBD1
V gene: TRBV9
J gene: TRBJ2-7
clone size: .
CDR3 protein: CASSVRDRGPEQYF
CDR3 DNA: TGTGCCAGCAGCGTACGGGACAGGGGGCCTGAGCAGTACTTC

D gene: TRBD1
V gene: TRBV2
J gene: TRBJ1-4
clone size: many
CDR3 protein: CASNQGETWEKLFF
CDR3 DNA: TGTGCCAGCAATCAGGGGGAAACATGGGAAAAACTGTTTTTT

D gene: .
V gene: TRBV5-1
J gene: TRBJ2-7
clone size: few
CDR3 protein: CASSPDRAREQYF
CDR3 DNA: TGCGCCAGCAGCCCAGACAGAGCGCGCGAGCAGTACTTC

D gene: .
V gene: TRBV11-2
J gene: TRBJ2-2
clone size: .
CDR3 protein: CASSPAARKNTGELFF
CDR3 DNA: TGTGCCAGCAGCCCGGCGGCGCGGAAGAACACCGGGGAGCTGTTTTTT

D gene: .
V gene: TRBV18
J gene: TRBJ2-1
clone size: .
CDR3 protein: CASSPMGSARNEQFF
CDR3 DNA: TGTGCCAGCTCACCAATGGGTTCGGCTAGAAATGAGCAGTTCTTC

D gene: .
V gene: TRBV19
J gene: TRBJ2-1
clone size: .
CDR3 protein: CASGDSYNEQFF
CDR3 DNA: TGTGCCAGTGGGGACTCTTACAATGAGCAGTTCTTC

D gene: .
V gene: TRBV11-2
J gene: TRBJ2-1
clone size: .
CDR3 protein: CASSLDRRGGYNEQFF
CDR3 DNA: TGTGCCAGCAGCTTAGATCGCAGGGGCGGGTACAATGAGCAGTTCTTC

D gene: .
V gene: TRBV28
J gene: TRBJ1-5
clone size: .
CDR3 protein: CASIPGTKGRPQHF
CDR3 DNA: TGTGCCAGCATCCCCGGGACTAAGGGAAGGCCCCAGCATTTT

D gene: .
V gene: TRBV2
J gene: TRBJ1-2
clone size: .
CDR3 protein: CASSEALRTIYGYTF
CDR3 DNA: TGTGCCAGCAGTGAAGCGCTTCGGACAATCTATGGCTACACCTTC

D gene: .
V gene: TRBV28
J gene: TRBJ2-7
clone size: .
CDR3 protein: CASSPFSRDTYEQYF
CDR3 DNA: TGTGCCAGCAGCCCCTTCTCCCGGGACACCTACGAGCAGTACTTC

D gene: TRBD1
V gene: TRBV12-5
J gene: TRBJ1-1
clone size: .
CDR3 protein: CASGLVLGSQGGNTEAFF
CDR3 DNA: TGTGCTAGTGGTTTGGTATTGGGAAGCCAGGGGGGGAACACTGAAGCTTTCTTT

D gene: TRBD1
V gene: TRBV5-5
J gene: TRBJ1-6
clone size: few
CDR3 protein: CASSLLGQGVERSPLHF
CDR3 DNA: TGTGCCAGCAGCTTGTTGGGACAGGGAGTAGAGCGTTCACCCCTCCACTTT

D gene: .
V gene: TRBV7-9
J gene: TRBJ2-2
clone size: .
CDR3 protein: CASTSDRNTGELFF
CDR3 DNA: TGTGCCAGCACCTCAGACAGAAACACCGGGGAGCTGTTTTTT

D gene: .
V gene: TRBV5-1
J gene: TRBJ1-4
clone size: .
CDR3 protein: CASSLAGGSNEKLFF
CDR3 DNA: TGCGCCAGCAGCTTGGCGGGGGGTTCAAATGAAAAACTGTTTTTT

D gene: .
V gene: TRBV13
J gene: TRBJ2-7
clone size: once
CDR3 protein: CASSLGRQDYEQYF
CDR3 DNA: TGTGCCAGCAGCTTAGGGAGACAGGACTACGAGCAGTACTTC

D gene: TRBD1
V gene: TRBV7-2
J gene: TRBJ2-7
clone size: .
CDR3 protein: CASNLDRNTYEQYF
CDR3 DNA: TGTGCCAGCAACTTGGACAGGAATACCTACGAGCAGTACTTC

D gene: TRBD1
V gene: TRBV13
J gene: TRBJ1-1
clone size: .
CDR3 protein: CASSLKDRGHAFF
CDR3 DNA: TGTGCCAGCAGCTTAAAAGACAGGGGGCACGCTTTCTTT